This T cell receptor beta chain was sequenced during a study of blood T cell repertoires in COVID-19. Across the whole study: Specimens from acute and convalescent COVID-19 originated in the United States, Italy and Spain. The cDNA or gDNA used as material had been derived from T cells, B-cell-depleted T cells, or PBMCs.

Original handling: Amplification with reference gene primers provided the estimates of nucleated cell counts. This table comes from immunoSEQ multiplex PCR, and its TCRdb copy is limited to in-frame clones, with some not included. V and J calls and clone size are given by that table; D and trimming were obtained from the DNA. The top ten clones hold nearly 8.5% of a sample with fewer than 85,000 clones, more than 75% of them seen once. This CDR3 spans 11 amino acids. V dropped 4 bases and J dropped 7 bases, with 7 bases sitting between them. Germline V gene data show CDR1 as LNHDA and CDR2 as SQIVND (reference sequence).

The sequencing input was peripheral blood. The gene calls are TRBV19 and TRBJ1-2; D is uncertain. The TCR was taken from a human donor in a cohort sampled during active COVID-19. In DNA form, the CDR3 reads TGTGCCAGTAGTACGGGAGGTGGCTACACCTTC. It encodes CASSTGGGYTF. The whole variable domain, remainder taken from reference TRBV19 and TRBJ1-2, is DGGITQSPKYLFRKEGQNVTLSCEQNLNHDAMYWYRQDPGQGLRLIYYSQIVNDFQKGDIAEGYSVSREKKESFPLTVTSAQKNPTAFYLCASSTGGGYTFGSGTRLTVV.